This entry lists 7 T cell receptor beta chains sequenced from one sample in a study of breast tumors, draining lymph nodes, adjacent tissues. TCRdb passed the multiplex PCR reads through MiXCR, listing each CDR3 protein once. The data contain some 140,000 distinct CDR3 sequences, 20% to 25% of them seen just once; the ten biggest clones take up around 2.7%. Breast cancer patients provided tissue from their axillary draining lymph nodes. The sequencing input was axillary lymph node tissue. The origin of the receptors is a female donor with breast cancer. Some clones in this sample may be carry-over from other donors' samples.

This clonotype was counted ten times or more. The V and J genes are TRBV9 and TRBJ1-4; the D gene is possibly TRBD1 (6 bases). Germline lookup yields CDR1 SGDLS and CDR2 YYNGEE. Trimming cost V 2 bases and J 4 bases, with 12 bases left between them. This CDR3 spans 15 amino acids. This CDR3 reads CASSVGGGSNEKLFF. As DNA, the CDR3 is TGTGCCAGCAGCGTGGGGGGCGGGAGTAATGAAAAACTGTTTTTT.

This clonotype was recorded many times. This chain links TRBV20-1 with TRBJ2-3; TRBD2 matches 13 bases. V lost 5 bases to trimming and J lost 8 bases; unmatched junction nucleotides: 10. The CDR3 is 15 amino acids. Germline V gene sequence: CDR1 DFQATT, CDR2 SNEGSKA (reference sequence). The CDR3 sequence is CSALTITSGGGTQYF. DNA for the CDR3: TGCAGTGCTCTCACTATAACTAGCGGGGGGGGTACGCAGTATTTT.

This clonotype has at least ten counts. In DNA form, the CDR3 reads TGTGCCAGCACCGCCGACAGGGGAGGATGGAACACCGGGGAGCTGTTTTTT. Translation gives CASTADRGGWNTGELFF. This chain links TRBV12-3 or TRBV12-4 with TRBJ2-2; the match to TRBD1 covers 8 bases. There are 17 residues in the CDR3. V was pared by 7 bases and J by 1 base, with 11 bases of the junction left unmatched.

This clonotype was seen many times. The V call is TRBV6-1, the J call TRBJ1-4, with D hard to call. CDR3 size: 15 residues. CDR1 is MNHNS, CDR2 SASEGT, per germline. Trimming shortened V by 6 bases and J by 10 bases, and 21 bases separated the two germline ends. CDR3: CASRTLRVGFRKLFF. The CDR3 coding sequence is TGTGCCAGCAGGACCCTAAGGGTTGGGTTCCGAAAACTGTTTTTT.

The chain employs TRBV6-2 or TRBV6-3 and TRBJ2-1, with TRBD1 matching 7 bases. Germline V gene sequence: CDR1 MNHEY, CDR2 SVGEGT. The CDR3 runs to 16 residues. Unmatched junction bases numbered 15, after V lost 5 bases and J lost 8 bases. The CDR3 protein is CASSLDRAVFTDEQFF. The DNA of the CDR3 is TGTGCCAGCAGTCTAGACAGGGCTGTTTTTACGGATGAGCAGTTCTTC.

This clonotype was recorded many times. The gene calls are TRBV7-3 and TRBJ2-5; 7 bases are shared with TRBD1. The CDR3 consists of 13 residues. The V gene's germline CDR1 is SGHTA and CDR2 FQGTGA. After removal of 5 bases from V and 7 bases from J, the junction contained 7 bases not matched to a gene. CDR3 residues: CASSATGDGTQYF. The CDR3 nucleotides are TGTGCCAGCAGCGCAACAGGGGATGGGACCCAGTACTTC.

This clonotype was detected many times. The gene calls are TRBV20-1 and TRBJ2-7; tentatively, D is TRBD1 or TRBD2 (6 bases each). V shed 5 bases and J shed 2 bases, with 13 bases lying between them. In germline, CDR1 is DFQATT, CDR2 SNEGSKA (reference sequence). This CDR3 is 13 amino acids long. CDR3 DNA: TGCAGTGCTGCGGGACAATACCCCTACGAGCAGTACTTC. Translation gives CSAAGQYPYEQYF.